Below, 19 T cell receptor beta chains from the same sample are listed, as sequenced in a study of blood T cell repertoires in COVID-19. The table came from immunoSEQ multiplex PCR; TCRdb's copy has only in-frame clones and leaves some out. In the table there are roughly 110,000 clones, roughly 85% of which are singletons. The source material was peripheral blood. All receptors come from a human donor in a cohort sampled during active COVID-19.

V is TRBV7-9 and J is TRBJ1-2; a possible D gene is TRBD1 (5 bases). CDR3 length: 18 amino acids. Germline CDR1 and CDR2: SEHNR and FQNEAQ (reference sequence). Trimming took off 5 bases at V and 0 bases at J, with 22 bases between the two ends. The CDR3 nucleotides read TGTGCCAGCAGCCCGCGGGCCGGCCGTCCGGGGGCTAACTATGGCTACACCTTC. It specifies CASSPRAGRPGANYGYTF.

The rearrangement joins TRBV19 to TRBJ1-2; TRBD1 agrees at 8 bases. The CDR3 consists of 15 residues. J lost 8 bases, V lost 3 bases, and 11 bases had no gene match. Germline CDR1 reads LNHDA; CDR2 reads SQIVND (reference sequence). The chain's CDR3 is CASSIGRGRGGGYTF. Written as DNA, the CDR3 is TGTGCCAGTAGTATTGGCAGGGGGCGCGGTGGGGGCTACACCTTC.

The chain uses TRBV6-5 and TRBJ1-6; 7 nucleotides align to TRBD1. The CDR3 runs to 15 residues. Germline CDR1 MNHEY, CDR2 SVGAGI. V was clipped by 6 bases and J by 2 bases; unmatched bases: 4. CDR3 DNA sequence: TGTGCCAGCAGCGAGACAGGGACCTATAATTCACCCCTCCACTTT. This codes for CASSETGTYNSPLHF.

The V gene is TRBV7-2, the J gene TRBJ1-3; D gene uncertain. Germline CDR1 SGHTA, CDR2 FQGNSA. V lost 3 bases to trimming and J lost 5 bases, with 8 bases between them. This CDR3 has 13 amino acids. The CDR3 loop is CASSFGRRNTIYF. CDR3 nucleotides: TGTGCCAGCAGCTTTGGGCGCAGAAACACCATATATTTT.

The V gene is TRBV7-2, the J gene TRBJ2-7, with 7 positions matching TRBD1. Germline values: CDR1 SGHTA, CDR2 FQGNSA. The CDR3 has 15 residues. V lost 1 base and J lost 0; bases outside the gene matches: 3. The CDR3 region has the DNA TGTGCCAGCAGCTTAGTTGGGACAGCCTCCTACGAGCAGTACTTC. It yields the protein CASSLVGTASYEQYF.

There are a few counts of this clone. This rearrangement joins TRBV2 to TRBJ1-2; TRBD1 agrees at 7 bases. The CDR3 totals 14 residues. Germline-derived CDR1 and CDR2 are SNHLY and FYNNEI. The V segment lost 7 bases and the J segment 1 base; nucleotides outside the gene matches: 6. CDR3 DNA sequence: TGTGCCAGCACTAGACAGGGCGGTAACTATGGCTACACCTTC. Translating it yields CASTRQGGNYGYTF.

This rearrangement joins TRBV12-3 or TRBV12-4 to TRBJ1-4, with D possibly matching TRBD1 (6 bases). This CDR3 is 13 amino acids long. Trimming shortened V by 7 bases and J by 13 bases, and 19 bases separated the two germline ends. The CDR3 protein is CASTYGGAEILFF. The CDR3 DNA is TGTGCCAGCACGTATGGGGGGGCAGAGATACTGTTTTTT.

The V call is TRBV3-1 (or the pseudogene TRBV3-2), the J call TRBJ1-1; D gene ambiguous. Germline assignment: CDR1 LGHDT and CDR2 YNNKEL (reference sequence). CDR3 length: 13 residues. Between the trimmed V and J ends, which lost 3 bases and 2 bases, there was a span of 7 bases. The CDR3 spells CASSHLTNTEAFF. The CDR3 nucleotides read TGTGCCAGCAGCCACTTAACTAACACTGAAGCTTTCTTT.

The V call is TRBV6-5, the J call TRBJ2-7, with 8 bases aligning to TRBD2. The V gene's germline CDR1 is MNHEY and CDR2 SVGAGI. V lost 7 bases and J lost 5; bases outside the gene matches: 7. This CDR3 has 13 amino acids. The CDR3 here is CASTPSGLHEQYF. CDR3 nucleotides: TGTGCCAGCACTCCTAGCGGGTTGCACGAGCAGTACTTC.

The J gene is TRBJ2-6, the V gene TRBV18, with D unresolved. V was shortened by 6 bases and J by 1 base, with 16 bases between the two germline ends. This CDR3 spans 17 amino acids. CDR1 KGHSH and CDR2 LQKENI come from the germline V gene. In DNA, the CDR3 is TGTGCCAGCTCCCCTCTCCAGGCCGCATCTGGGGCCAACGTCCTGACTTTC. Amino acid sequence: CASSPLQAASGANVLTF. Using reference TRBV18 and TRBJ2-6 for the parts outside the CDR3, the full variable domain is NAGVMQNPRHLVRRRGQEARLRCSPMKGHSHVYWYRQLPEEGLKFMVYLQKENIIDESGMPKERFSAEFPKEGPSILRIQQVVRGDSAAYFCASSPLQAASGANVLTFGAGSRLTVL.

The CDR3 loop is CASSPDSGYGYTF. In DNA form, the CDR3 reads TGTGCCAGCTCACCAGACAGTGGGTATGGCTACACCTTC. The chain is built from TRBV18 and TRBJ1-2, with a tentative D call TRBD1 (5 bases). Trimming stripped 2 bases from V and 5 bases from J, with 9 bases between. There are 13 residues in the CDR3. Germline-derived CDR1 and CDR2 are KGHSH and LQKENI.

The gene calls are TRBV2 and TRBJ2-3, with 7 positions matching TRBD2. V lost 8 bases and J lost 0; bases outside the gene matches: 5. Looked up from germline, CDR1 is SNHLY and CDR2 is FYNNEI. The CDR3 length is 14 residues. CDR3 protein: CASWGGRSTDTQYF. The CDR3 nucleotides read TGTGCCAGCTGGGGGGGGAGAAGCACAGATACGCAGTATTTT.

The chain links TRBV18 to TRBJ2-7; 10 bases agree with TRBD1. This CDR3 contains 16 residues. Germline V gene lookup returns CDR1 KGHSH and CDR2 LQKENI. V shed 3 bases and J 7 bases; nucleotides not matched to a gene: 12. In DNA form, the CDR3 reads TGTGCCAGCTCACCGGTTAAGGGACAGGGGAAAGGGGAGCAGTACTTC. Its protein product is CASSPVKGQGKGEQYF.

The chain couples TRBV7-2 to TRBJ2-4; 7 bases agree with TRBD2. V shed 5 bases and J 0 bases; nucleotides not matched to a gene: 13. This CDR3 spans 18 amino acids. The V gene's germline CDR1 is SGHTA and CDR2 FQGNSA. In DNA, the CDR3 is TGTGCCAGCAGCCCCCCGGGCCTTACGGGAGGAGCCAAAAACATTCAGTACTTC. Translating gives CASSPPGLTGGAKNIQYF.

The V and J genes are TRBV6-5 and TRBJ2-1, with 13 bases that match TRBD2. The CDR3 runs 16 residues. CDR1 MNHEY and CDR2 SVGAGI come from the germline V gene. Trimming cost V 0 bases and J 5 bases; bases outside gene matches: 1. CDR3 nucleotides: TGTGCCAGCAGTTACTCGACTAGCGGGGGGAACAATGAGCAGTTCTTC. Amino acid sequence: CASSYSTSGGNNEQFF.

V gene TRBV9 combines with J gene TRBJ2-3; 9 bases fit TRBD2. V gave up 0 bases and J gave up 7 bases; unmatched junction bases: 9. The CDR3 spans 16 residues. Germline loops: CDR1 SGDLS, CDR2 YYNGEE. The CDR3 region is CASSVGSGGAGHTQYF. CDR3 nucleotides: TGTGCCAGCAGCGTAGGTAGCGGGGGAGCGGGACATACGCAGTATTTT.

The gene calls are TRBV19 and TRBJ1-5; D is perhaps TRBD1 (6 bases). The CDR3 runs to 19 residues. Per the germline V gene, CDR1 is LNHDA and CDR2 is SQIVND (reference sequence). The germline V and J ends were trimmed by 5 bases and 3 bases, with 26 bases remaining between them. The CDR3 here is CASSFSSQDRSSFNQPQHF. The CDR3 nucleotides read TGTGCCAGTAGTTTCTCCTCTCAAGACAGGAGCAGCTTCAATCAGCCCCAGCATTTT.

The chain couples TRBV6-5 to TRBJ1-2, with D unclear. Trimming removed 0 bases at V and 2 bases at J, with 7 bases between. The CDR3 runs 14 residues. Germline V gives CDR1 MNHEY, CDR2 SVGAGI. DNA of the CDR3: TGTGCCAGCAGTTACTCAGGCAGGAACTATGGCTACACCTTC. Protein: CASSYSGRNYGYTF.

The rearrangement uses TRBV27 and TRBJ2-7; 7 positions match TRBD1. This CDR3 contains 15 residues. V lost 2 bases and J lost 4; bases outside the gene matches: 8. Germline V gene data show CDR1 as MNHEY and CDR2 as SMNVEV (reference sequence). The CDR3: CASSLKTGKLYEQYF. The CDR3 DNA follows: TGTGCCAGCAGTTTAAAGACAGGGAAATTATACGAGCAGTACTTC.